This paragraph covers one TCR beta chain sequence. This CDR3 spans 14 amino acids. Germline V gives CDR1 SNHLY, CDR2 FYNNEI. The trim removed 7 bases at V and 4 bases at J, leaving 6 bases unmatched. These data are taken from a study of blood T cell repertoires in COVID-19. Study-level background: Sources were T cells, B-cell-depleted T cells, or PBMCs; the material itself was cDNA or gDNA.

TCRdb's copy holds only in-frame clones and misses some; the assay was immunoSEQ multiplex PCR. This repertoire shows roughly 120,000 clones, around four fifths found once; its top ten account for 15% to 20%. Source material: peripheral blood. The rearrangement links TRBV2 to TRBJ2-1; TRBD2 matches 8 bases. The source of this sequence is a woman in her fifties or sixties with acute or convalescent COVID-19. The CDR3 loop is CASKAGEDYNEQFF. The CDR3 DNA sequence: TGTGCCAGCAAAGCGGGGGAGGATTACAATGAGCAGTTCTTC.